This entry lists 2 T cell receptor beta chains sequenced from one sample in a study of T cells in localized non-small cell lung cancer. Method: immunoSEQ multiplex PCR; TCRdb's copy keeps in-frame clones and lacks some. The sample records 50,000 to 70,000 clones, roughly 76% being singletons. The material sequenced was PBMCs, taken before any cancer treatment. These receptors were obtained from a man aged 35-75 years with stage II lung adenocarcinoma.

The genes are TRBV6-5 and TRBJ2-5, with 8 bases fitting TRBD2. The CDR3 is 15 residues long. The junction had 6 bases not matched to a gene; V was cut back by 6 bases and J by 0 bases. CDR1 and CDR2 from the germline V gene are MNHEY and SVGAGI. The DNA of the CDR3 is TGTGCCAGCAGCGGGGGTAGCGGGGACCAAGAGACCCAGTACTTC. As protein: CASSGGSGDQETQYF.

This chain joins TRBV7-3 and TRBJ2-3; D unclear. The CDR3 contains 14 residues. Germline V lookup: CDR1 SGHTA, CDR2 FQGTGA. Trimming left V 5 bases short and J 4 bases short, with 13 bases between. The CDR3 is CASSLGTTADTQYF. As DNA, the CDR3 is TGTGCCAGCAGCCTCGGAACCACGGCAGATACGCAGTATTTT.